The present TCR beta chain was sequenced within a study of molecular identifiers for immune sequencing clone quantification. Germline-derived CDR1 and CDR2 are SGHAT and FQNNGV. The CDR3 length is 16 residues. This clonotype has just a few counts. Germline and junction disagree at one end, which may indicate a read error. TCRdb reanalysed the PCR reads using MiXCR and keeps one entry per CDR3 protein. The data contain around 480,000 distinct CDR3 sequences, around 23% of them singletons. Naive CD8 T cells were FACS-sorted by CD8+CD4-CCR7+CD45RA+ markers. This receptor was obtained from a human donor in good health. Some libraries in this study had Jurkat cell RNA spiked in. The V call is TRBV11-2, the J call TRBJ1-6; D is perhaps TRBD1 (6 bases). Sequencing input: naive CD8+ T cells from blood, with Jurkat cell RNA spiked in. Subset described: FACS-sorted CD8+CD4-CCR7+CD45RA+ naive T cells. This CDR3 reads CASRLPGGGAHSPLHF. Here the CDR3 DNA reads TGTGCCAGCCGCTTGCCGGGGGGGGGCGCGCATTCACCCCTCCACTTT.